Listed here are 14 T cell receptor beta chains from one sample, sequenced in a study of T-cell reconstitution after alpha-beta-depleted transplantation in children. For TCRbeta, the library was prepared with unique molecular identifiers. TCRdb itself ran the PCR reads through MiXCR, one entry per CDR3 protein. The table has fewer than 700,000 distinct CDR3 sequences, roughly 23% seen once. Sample: PBMCs, mostly from graft donor cells, taken 360 days after TCRalphabeta/CD19-depleted stem cell transplant. Every receptor here comes from a boy younger than two who had a stem cell transplant for acute myeloid leukemia, so the T cells may come from the graft donor.

This sequence joins TRBV4-3 and TRBJ2-1; TRBD1 aligns across 10 bases. Germline V lookup: CDR1 LGHNA, CDR2 YSLEER. The V gene end was trimmed by 4 bases and the J gene end by 3 bases; junction bases not matched to a gene: 3. The CDR3 totals 15 residues. Here the CDR3 reads CASSRDRGLYNEQFF. The CDR3 DNA follows: TGCGCCAGCAGCCGCGACAGGGGGCTCTACAATGAGCAGTTCTTC.

Many counts were recorded for this clonotype. The gene calls are TRBV4-3 and TRBJ2-7; D gene uncertain. Trimming left V 4 bases short and J 2 bases short, with 12 bases between. Germline assignment: CDR1 LGHNA and CDR2 YSLEER. The CDR3 runs to 14 residues. The CDR3 DNA reads as TGCGCCAGCAGCCTTACGATCACCACCTACGAGCAGTACTTC. Translating it yields CASSLTITTYEQYF.

V usage is TRBV6-5 and J usage is TRBJ2-1; D not certain. Trimming stripped 0 bases from V and 9 bases from J, with 6 bases between. This CDR3 has 12 residues. Germline assignment: CDR1 MNHEY and CDR2 SVGAGI. DNA for the CDR3: TGTGCCAGCAGTTACTCGACAAGTGAGCAGTTCTTC. Amino acid sequence: CASSYSTSEQFF.

CDR3 region: CASSQNRDTSSYNEQFF. DNA for the CDR3: TGCGCCAGCAGCCAGAACCGGGACACTAGCTCCTACAATGAGCAGTTCTTC. The chain employs TRBV4-1 and TRBJ2-1, with a tentative D call TRBD1 (6 bases). V lost 3 bases, J lost 0 bases, and 15 bases lay in between. The germline V gene encodes CDR1 MGHRA and CDR2 YSYEKL. The CDR3 spans 17 residues.

The sample holds one count of this clonotype. The rearrangement links TRBV7-2 to TRBJ2-3, with 8 bases identical to TRBD2. V dropped 2 bases and J dropped 5; count of bases not matched to a gene: 12. CDR1 is SGHTA and CDR2 is FQGNSA in the germline V gene. CDR3 length: 17 amino acids. The CDR3: CASSLSKRGRGEDTQYF. The DNA for the CDR3 is TGTGCCAGCAGCTTATCAAAGCGGGGGCGTGGGGAAGATACGCAGTATTTT. The whole variable domain, remainder taken from reference TRBV7-2 and TRBJ2-3, is GAGVSQSPSNKVTEKGKDVELRCDPISGHTALYWYRQSLGQGLEFLIYFQGNSAPDKSGLPSDRFSAERTGGSVSTLTIQRTQQEDSAVYLCASSLSKRGRGEDTQYFGPGTRLTVL.

This clonotype was observed many times. The CDR3 nucleotides read TGCAGTGCTAACCCACCGACAGGGCATGTCAGGGAGACCCAGTACTTC. Amino acid sequence: CSANPPTGHVRETQYF. J is TRBJ2-5 and V is TRBV20-1; 7 positions match TRBD1. V shed 4 bases and J 5 bases; nucleotides not matched to a gene: 16. The germline gives CDR1 DFQATT, CDR2 SNEGSKA (reference sequence). CDR3 length: 16 residues.

This clonotype was detected ten times or more. The chain links TRBV5-1 to TRBJ2-3; 7 bases are shared with TRBD2. The length of the CDR3 is 16 residues. The J segment lost 3 bases and the V segment lost 1 base, leaving 8 bases of the junction unmatched. Germline CDR1 is SGHRS and CDR2 is YFSETQ. For the CDR3, the DNA is TGCGCCAGCAGCTTGACTCGGCTAGCGGCGACAGATACGCAGTATTTT. This codes for CASSLTRLAATDTQYF.

This clonotype was observed a few times. This chain links TRBV10-3 with TRBJ2-1, with TRBD2 matching over 8 bases. This CDR3 comprises 17 residues. Germline V lookup: CDR1 ENHRY, CDR2 SYGVKD. V lost 6 bases, J lost 5 bases, and 15 bases stayed unmatched. CDR3 in amino acids: CAISSGAVGLGNNEQFF. The CDR3 DNA reads TGTGCCATCAGCAGTGGGGCCGTGGGACTAGGTAACAATGAGCAGTTCTTC.

V gene TRBV12-3 or TRBV12-4 combines with J gene TRBJ2-2; D call uncertain. This CDR3 spans 14 amino acids. V gave up 7 bases and J gave up 0 bases, with 9 bases separating them. The CDR3 spells CASTPTTNTGELFF. DNA for the CDR3: TGTGCCAGCACCCCAACTACGAACACCGGGGAGCTGTTTTTT.

This clonotype was detected ten times or more. This chain connects TRBV15 to TRBJ1-1, with 7 bases lining up with TRBD1. From germline, CDR1 is LNHNV and CDR2 YYDKDF (reference sequence). V trimming: 1 base; J trimming: 5 bases; junction bases outside the gene matches: 7. This CDR3 has 15 residues. The CDR3 reads CATSRVRGRGTEAFF. The CDR3 DNA reads TGTGCCACCAGCAGAGTAAGGGGGCGGGGTACTGAAGCTTTCTTT.

The chain carries TRBV7-9 and TRBJ2-7; tentative D call: TRBD1 (6 bases). V gave up 1 base and J gave up 6 bases, with 10 bases separating them. CDR1 SEHNR and CDR2 FQNEAQ come from the germline V gene (reference sequence). This CDR3 comprises 13 residues. CDR3 sequence (DNA): TGTGCCAGCAGCTTAGGCAGCAGGGGCGAGCAGTACGTC. This translates into CASSLGSRGEQYV.

The chain links TRBV20-1 to TRBJ1-1; possibly TRBD1 for D (6 bases). The CDR3 covers 13 residues. Germline V gene lookup returns CDR1 DFQATT and CDR2 SNEGSKA (reference sequence). Trimming removed 3 bases from V and 6 bases from J, with 14 bases in between. The CDR3 nucleotides are TGCAGTGCTAGTGTCGGGGGCTTGGCTGAAGCTTTCTTT. Amino acids: CSASVGGLAEAFF.

The rearrangement joins TRBV20-1 to TRBJ1-6; maybe TRBD1 (5 bases). V was cut by 3 bases and J by 0 bases, with 15 bases left in between. From germline, CDR1 is DFQATT and CDR2 SNEGSKA (reference sequence). The CDR3 loop spans 17 amino acids. The CDR3 DNA sequence: TGCAGTGCTAGGACAGTCCCCGAGAGCTCCTATAATTCACCCCTCCACTTT. Protein: CSARTVPESSYNSPLHF.

CDR3 DNA sequence: TGTGCCAGCAGCCCCGACAGGGTTCGGGCCAAAAACATTCAGTACTTC. It yields the protein CASSPDRVRAKNIQYF. The genes are TRBV7-2 and TRBJ2-4; 7 bases match TRBD1. Germline V lookup: CDR1 SGHTA, CDR2 FQGNSA. CDR3 length: 16 residues. V shed 5 bases, J shed 1 base, and the junction held 8 bases outside the gene matches.